This T cell receptor beta chain was sequenced during a study of neurological immune-mediated disorders. Noted time point: longitudinal time-point 3. The output of every sequencing run exceeded 170 million TCR-beta sequences, derived from 15-18 subjects. TCRdb re-analysed the 5' RACE reads in MiXCR, keeping a single row per CDR3 protein. The sample lists roughly 50,000 distinct CDR3 sequences, about 12% occurring once. This CDR3 comprises 17 residues. CDR1 and CDR2 (germline): MNHEY, SMNVEV (reference sequence). V gave up 0 bases and J gave up 0 bases, with 13 bases separating them. J is TRBJ2-3 and V is TRBV27; D is unclear. The receptor was isolated from a male donor with HTLV-1-associated myelopathy (HAM/TSP). What was sequenced was PBMCs. The CDR3 spells CASSLSGFLPSTDTQYF. The CDR3 DNA reads TGTGCCAGCAGTTTATCGGGGTTCCTTCCTAGCACAGATACGCAGTATTTT.